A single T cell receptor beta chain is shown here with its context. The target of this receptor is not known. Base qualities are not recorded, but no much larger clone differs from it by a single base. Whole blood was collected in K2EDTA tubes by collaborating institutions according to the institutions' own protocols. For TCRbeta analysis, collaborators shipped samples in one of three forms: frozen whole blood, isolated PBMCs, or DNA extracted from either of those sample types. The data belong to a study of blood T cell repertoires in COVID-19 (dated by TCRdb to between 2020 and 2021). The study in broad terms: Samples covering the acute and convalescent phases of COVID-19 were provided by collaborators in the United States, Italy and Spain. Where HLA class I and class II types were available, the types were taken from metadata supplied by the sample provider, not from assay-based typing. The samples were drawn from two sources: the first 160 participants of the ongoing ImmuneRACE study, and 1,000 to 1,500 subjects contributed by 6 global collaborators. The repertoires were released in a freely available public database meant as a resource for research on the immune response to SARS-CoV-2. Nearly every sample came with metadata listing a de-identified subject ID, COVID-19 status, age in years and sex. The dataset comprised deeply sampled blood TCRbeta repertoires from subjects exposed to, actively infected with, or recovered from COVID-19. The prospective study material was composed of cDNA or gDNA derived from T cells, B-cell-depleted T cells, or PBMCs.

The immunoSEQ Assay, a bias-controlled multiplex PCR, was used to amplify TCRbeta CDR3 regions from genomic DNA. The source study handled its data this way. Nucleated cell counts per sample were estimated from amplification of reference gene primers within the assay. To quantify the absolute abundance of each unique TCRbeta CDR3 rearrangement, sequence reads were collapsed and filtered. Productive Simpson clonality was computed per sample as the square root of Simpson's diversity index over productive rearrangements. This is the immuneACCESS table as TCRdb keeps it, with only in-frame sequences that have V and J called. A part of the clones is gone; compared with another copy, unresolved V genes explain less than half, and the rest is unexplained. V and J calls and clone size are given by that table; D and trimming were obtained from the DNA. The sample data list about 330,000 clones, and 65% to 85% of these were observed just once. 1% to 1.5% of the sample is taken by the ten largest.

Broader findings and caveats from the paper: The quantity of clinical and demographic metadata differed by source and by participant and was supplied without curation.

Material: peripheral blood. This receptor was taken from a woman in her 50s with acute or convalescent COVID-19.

Here is the DNA: TGTGCCAGCAGTGAAGCGCGGCAGGGAGGGTCCTACGAGCAGTACTTC. Translated, this is CASSEARQGGSYEQYF. The sequence is built from TRBV2 and TRBJ2-7; 7 middle bases align to TRBD2. Unmatched junction bases come to 6, with V trimmed by 0 bases and J by 1 base. From cysteine to phenylalanine, the CDR3 is 16 amino acids long. Solely the CDR3 DNA is kept, with 48 bases framed from the first base. CDR1 and CDR2, per the germline V gene, are SNHLY and FYNNEI.